Listed here are 19 T cell receptor beta chains from one sample, sequenced in a study of T-cell memory formation after mild COVID-19. Each CDR3 protein gets one entry after TCRdb re-called the 5' RACE reads with MiXCR. The sample includes around 510,000 distinct CDR3 sequences, approximately 21% seen only once; the top ten take about 8.4%. Sample: PBMCs or a T cell subset sorted from them (not recorded which). These receptors were taken from an adult woman who had mild COVID-19 (a few samples of this study predate the infection). Cell type and time point are not known.

This clonotype turned up a few times. The chain recombines TRBV6-5 with TRBJ1-2; D gene unclear. The V gene's germline CDR1 is MNHEY and CDR2 SVGAGI. The V end lost 0 bases, the J end lost 0 bases, and 5 bases lay between the germline ends. The CDR3 is 14 amino acids. CDR3 coding DNA: TGTGCCAGCAGTTACTCATCCACTAACTATGGCTACACCTTC. It is translated as CASSYSSTNYGYTF.

The chain combines TRBV6-5 with TRBJ2-1; unclear D gene. There are 13 residues in the CDR3. Looked up from germline, CDR1 is MNHEY and CDR2 is SVGAGI. V was cut by 5 bases and J by 9 bases, with 14 bases left in between. The CDR3 region is CASSKGLTSEQFF. DNA for the CDR3: TGTGCCAGCAGTAAGGGTCTCACCAGTGAGCAGTTCTTC.

This chain links TRBV30 with TRBJ2-3; 11 positions agree with TRBD2. V shed 0 bases, J shed 5 bases, and the junction held 10 bases outside the gene matches. The CDR3 contains 17 residues. The V gene's germline CDR1 is GTSNPN and CDR2 SVGIG (reference sequence). CDR3 residues: CAWSVFSGGVQRDTQYF. As DNA, the CDR3 is TGTGCCTGGAGTGTGTTTAGCGGGGGGGTACAGAGAGATACGCAGTATTTT.

The sample holds a few counts of this clonotype. The chain links TRBV5-1 to TRBJ2-1; tentatively, D is TRBD2 (5 bases). With 4 bases removed from V and 0 bases from J, the gap between germline ends came to 14 bases. The CDR3 is 16 amino acids. Looked up from germline, CDR1 is SGHRS and CDR2 is YFSETQ. The CDR3 sequence is CASSLLQRSSYNEQFF. As DNA, the CDR3 is TGCGCCAGCAGCCTACTCCAGCGGAGCTCCTACAATGAGCAGTTCTTC.

The gene calls are TRBV29-1 and TRBJ1-1; D may be TRBD1 (5 bases). V gave up 4 bases and J gave up 8 bases, with 14 bases separating them. Germline V gene sequence: CDR1 SQVTM, CDR2 ANQGSEA. The CDR3 runs to 12 residues. The CDR3 DNA follows: TGCAGCGTTGCGCCGCAGGGTACCGAAGCTTTCTTT. Its translation is CSVAPQGTEAFF.

This clonotype was found a few times. V usage is TRBV2 and J usage is TRBJ2-7; no clear D gene. This CDR3 has 13 residues. Germline assignment: CDR1 SNHLY and CDR2 FYNNEI. The V end was cut by 6 bases, the J end by 5 bases, with 14 bases between. CDR3 sequence (DNA): TGTGCCAGCAGAGTGGGAAGGGTCAACGAGCAGTACTTC. This gives the protein CASRVGRVNEQYF.

The CDR3 region is CSAHRGNQETQYF. The CDR3 DNA reads TGCAGTGCTCACCGGGGGAACCAAGAGACCCAGTACTTC. V usage is TRBV20-1 and J usage is TRBJ2-5, with TRBD2 as a possible D gene (6 bases). The CDR3 runs 13 residues. Germline-derived CDR1 and CDR2 are DFQATT and SNEGSKA (reference sequence). Trimming left V 5 bases short and J 0 bases short, with 10 bases between.

In this sample, this clonotype turned up a few times. The rearrangement links TRBV19 to TRBJ2-2; D is perhaps TRBD1 (6 bases). This CDR3 spans 13 amino acids. From germline, CDR1 is LNHDA and CDR2 SQIVND (reference sequence). The V gene lost 4 bases and the J gene lost 6 bases, with 9 bases spanning the gap. The CDR3 spells CASSTGASGELFF. The CDR3 bases are TGTGCCAGTAGTACAGGGGCGTCCGGGGAGCTGTTTTTT.

This chain links TRBV6-5 with TRBJ1-1; D might be TRBD1 (6 bases). The V end lost 2 bases, the J end lost 5 bases, and 15 bases lay between the germline ends. The CDR3 sequence is 15 residues long. The germline V gene encodes CDR1 MNHEY and CDR2 SVGAGI. CDR3 bases: TGTGCCAGCAGTTACACGACAGGCTCGAGGACTGAAGCTTTCTTT. As protein: CASSYTTGSRTEAFF.

This sequence joins TRBV12-3 or TRBV12-4 and TRBJ2-7; a weak D match, TRBD2 (6 bases). V lost 10 bases to trimming and J lost 0 bases, with 13 bases between them. The CDR3 sequence is 13 residues long. DNA for the CDR3: TGTGCCACACAGATGGACTACTCCTACGAGCAGTACTTC. Residues: CATQMDYSYEQYF.

This clonotype was detected a few times. The J gene is TRBJ2-2, the V gene TRBV29-1; 12 bases align to TRBD1. The CDR3 loop spans 17 amino acids. Germline assignment: CDR1 SQVTM and CDR2 ANQGSEA. V lost 6 bases and J lost 4; bases outside the gene matches: 12. Here the CDR3 reads CSVRGTGGAGGTGELFF. The DNA for the CDR3 is TGCAGCGTGAGAGGGACAGGGGGCGCCGGGGGCACCGGGGAGCTGTTTTTT.

The V and J genes are TRBV12-3 or TRBV12-4 and TRBJ2-1; TRBD2 matches 15 bases. The CDR3 extends over 23 amino acids. The ends lost 7 bases at V and 2 bases at J; junction bases unmatched: 24. The CDR3 protein is CASTLRTSGRAWAPAVAYNEQFF. The CDR3 DNA reads TGTGCCAGCACCTTAAGGACTAGCGGGAGGGCCTGGGCACCCGCCGTAGCCTACAATGAGCAGTTCTTC.

The chain carries TRBV12-3 or TRBV12-4 and TRBJ1-1; possibly TRBD1 for D (6 bases). The CDR3 totals 15 residues. V lost 6 bases, J lost 3 bases, and 17 bases lay in between. CDR3 nucleotide sequence: TGTGCCAGCAGACCAGGGGACGGGCTTCACACTGAAGCTTTCTTT. This gives the protein CASRPGDGLHTEAFF.

The J gene is TRBJ1-1, the V gene TRBV19; no definite D call. The CDR3 spans 15 residues. Germline V gene sequence: CDR1 LNHDA, CDR2 SQIVND (reference sequence). V was clipped by 4 bases and J by 1 base, with 13 bases between them. This CDR3 reads CASSRYREKNTEAFF. CDR3 sequence (DNA): TGTGCCAGTAGTAGGTACCGGGAAAAGAACACTGAAGCTTTCTTT.

This chain connects TRBV7-2 to TRBJ2-2; D perhaps matches TRBD1 (6 bases). Trimming left V 1 base short and J 5 bases short, with 11 bases between. This CDR3 region has 15 residues. Germline values: CDR1 SGHTA, CDR2 FQGNSA. Here the CDR3 DNA reads TGTGCCAGCAGCTTAGTTTCGAGGGGGACCGGGGAGCTGTTTTTT. Its translation is CASSLVSRGTGELFF.

This clonotype was detected a few times. The CDR3 spells CASRRGGWETQYF. The CDR3 DNA reads as TGTGCCAGCAGACGGGGAGGGTGGGAGACCCAGTACTTC. The genes are TRBV6-5 and TRBJ2-5; TRBD2 aligns across 7 bases. The CDR3 consists of 13 residues. The V gene's germline CDR1 is MNHEY and CDR2 SVGAGI. V shed 6 bases, J shed 5 bases, and the junction held 6 bases outside the gene matches.

The chain is built from TRBV29-1 and TRBJ2-7, with a possible D match to TRBD1 (6 bases). Trimming left V 1 base short and J 2 bases short, with 15 bases between. The CDR3 covers 15 residues. CDR1 is SQVTM and CDR2 is ANQGSEA in the germline V gene. The CDR3 is CSVEVGTGPPYEQYF. CDR3 nucleotide sequence: TGCAGCGTTGAAGTGGGAACAGGGCCCCCCTACGAGCAGTACTTC.

The CDR3 bases are TGTGCCAGCAGCCAAGTTAGGGACTCCTACGAGCAGTACTTC. This codes for CASSQVRDSYEQYF. The chain uses TRBV4-2 and TRBJ2-7, with D unresolved. V lost 1 base to trimming and J lost 0 bases, with 7 bases between them. Germline V CDR1 and CDR2: LGHNA, YNFKEQ. The CDR3 contains 14 residues.

This clonotype has more than one count but fewer than ten. CDR3 bases: TGTGCCAGCAGTTTAGCGAATCTTAAATCAACCGACAGGGCCTACGAGCAGTACTTC. Amino acids: CASSLANLKSTDRAYEQYF. The chain joins TRBV12-3 or TRBV12-4 to TRBJ2-7, with TRBD1 matching over 7 bases. The CDR3 has 19 amino acids. With 0 bases clipped from V and 2 bases from J, the junction kept 16 bases outside the gene matches.